The clone carrying this T cell receptor (beta chain) was detected a few times. CDR3 length: 14 residues. Trimming cost V 5 bases and J 2 bases, with 10 bases left between them. Germline CDR1 reads SGHTA; CDR2 reads FQGNSA. The data were produced by immunoSEQ multiplex PCR, yet TCRdb's version contains in-frame clones alone and is incomplete. Found here are just under 20,000 clones, 83% of them singletons; the top ten hold around 4%. The entry originates in a study of T cells in localized non-small cell lung cancer. V gene TRBV7-2 combines with J gene TRBJ1-5, with D uncertain. The source of this sequence is a man between 40 and 70 years old with stage I lung adenocarcinoma. The material was peripheral blood, obtained before any cancer treatment. The CDR3, as DNA: TGTGCCAGCAGCCCCAACTTAGGCAATCAGCCCCAGCATTTT. Residues: CASSPNLGNQPQHF.